This TCR beta chain was captured in a study of T cell responses to AZD1222 COVID-19 vaccine (dated by TCRdb to the early 2020s). About the study as a whole: TCR sequencing covered 233 trial participants: 207 given two doses of AZD1222 and 26 given two doses of MenACWY control vaccine. Enrollment into the trials was organized by age into subgroups of 18-55, 56-69 and 70-plus years, and those subgroups contained roughly 150, 30 and 60 TCR-sequenced participants, respectively.

General study outcomes and caveats: Because no day 14 peak-response samples were available, the repertoires could be characterized only after the peak T cell response. Most participants were white British and females outnumbered males, and the authors suggested that clonal diversity may have been underestimated. The vaccine-associated CD4 TCRs covered the entire spike protein, and the dominant responses fell in regions 160-218 and 743-854. Nearly half of unique spike-specific TCRs reportedly recognized epitopes outside regions mutated in the B.1.351 and B.1.1.7 variants. Spike-specific TCR breadth and depth rose significantly after two AZD1222 doses compared with day 0 and with MenACWY recipients. In the small 56-69-year group, the increase in depth fell short of significance, most likely because of low power. Conclusions about previously exposed vaccinees are limited, since just 6 or 7 AZD1222 recipients were seropositive for SARS-CoV-2 at baseline.

For CDR1 and CDR2, the germline V gene (reference sequence) lists MNHEY and SMNVEV. Taken from cysteine to phenylalanine, the CDR3 has 13 residues. The entry retains the CDR3 DNA only, 39 bases that are in frame from base 1. Cut back by 0 bases and 4 bases, the V and J ends lie 4 bases apart. The CDR3 regions of human TCRbeta chains were analyzed by immunosequencing. As for how the authors treated the data: Repertoire TCRs were matched against a reference library of SARS-CoV-2-specific TCRs generated with the MIRA antigen-specificity platform. Breadth was defined as the fraction of unique TCRs that were SARS-CoV-2-associated. Depth was defined as the fraction of total T cells that were SARS-CoV-2-associated. Using the MIRA data, each spike-specific TCR was assigned both to the spike region to which the TCR was reactive and to a CD4 or CD8 class. Log10-transformed breadth and depth values were compared by one-way ANOVA with Sidak's multiple comparisons tests. The immuneACCESS repertoire file appears here via TCRdb, limited to in-frame rearrangements. These files lack a portion of the clones; in checked studies, under half of the deficit traces to unresolved V genes, and the cause of the others is not known. That table gives V, J and clone size, and the DNA gave D and trimming. A total of about 78,000 clones appear in this sample, about nine tenths of them only once. The ten largest clones add up to around 3.2% of the sample.

Concerning this clone: What this receptor recognizes is not known. The record has no base qualities; no much larger clone is one base away. Other DNA sequences in the sample encode the same CDR3.

The time point label on this specimen signifies: about 28 days (+/-7) after the second vaccine dose. Because spike-specific TCR depth and breadth did not differ between the two schedules, AZD1222 recipients who got a second dose at roughly 4 weeks were pooled with those who got a second dose at roughly 12 weeks. Samples from vaccinated people were obtained from the UK trials COV001 and COV002, which included a single-blind randomized controlled phase 2/3 trial of AZD1222 (ChAdOx1 nCoV-19) in healthy adults. Trial participant PBMC samples were collected at day 0 and day 28 after the second dose for TCRbeta chain sequencing.

The receptor's source is an adult who received the AZD1222 COVID-19 vaccine. In this chain, TRBV27 is recombined with TRBJ1-5, with an unclear D gene assignment. The input for sequencing was peripheral blood, taken 28 days after the second AZD1222 dose. CDR3 loop: CASSLSGNQPQHF. The nucleotides read TGTGCCAGCAGTTTATCAGGGAATCAGCCCCAGCATTTT.